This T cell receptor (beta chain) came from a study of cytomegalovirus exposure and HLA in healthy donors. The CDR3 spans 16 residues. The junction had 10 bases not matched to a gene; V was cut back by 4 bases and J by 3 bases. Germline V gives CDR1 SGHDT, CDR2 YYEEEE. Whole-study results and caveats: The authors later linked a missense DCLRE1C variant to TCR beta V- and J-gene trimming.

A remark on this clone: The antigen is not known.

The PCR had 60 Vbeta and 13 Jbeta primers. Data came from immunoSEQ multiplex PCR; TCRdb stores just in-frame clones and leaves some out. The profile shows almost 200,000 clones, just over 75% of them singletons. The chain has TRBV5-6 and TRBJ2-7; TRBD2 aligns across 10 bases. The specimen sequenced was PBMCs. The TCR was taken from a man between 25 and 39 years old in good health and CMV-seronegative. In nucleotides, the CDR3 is TGTGCCAGCAGCCAGGCTTGGGCTAGCGGGAGCTACGAGCAGTACTTC. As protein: CASSQAWASGSYEQYF.